A single sample is the source of the 16 T cell receptor beta chains below, sequenced in a study of OX40 agonist ivuxolimab in advanced cancers. This table comes from immunoSEQ multiplex PCR, and its TCRdb copy is limited to in-frame clones, with some not included. The top ten hold around 1.1% of the sample, which has 85,000 to 90,000 clones, roughly 90% seen once. The input for sequencing was CD4+ or CD8+ T cells sorted from blood, taken in a trial of the OX40 agonist ivuxolimab. The receptor set was obtained from an adult with an advanced solid tumor such as melanoma, head and neck, liver or kidney cancer.

The chain recombines TRBV30 with TRBJ1-5, with no clear D. With 1 base removed from V and 4 bases from J, the gap between germline ends came to 11 bases. The CDR3 loop spans 14 amino acids. In germline, CDR1 is GTSNPN, CDR2 SVGIG (reference sequence). This chain's CDR3 is CAWSGSGTNQPQHF. The CDR3 DNA is TGTGCCTGGAGTGGATCAGGAACGAATCAGCCCCAGCATTTT.

As concerns this clone: Distinct nucleotide sequences in the sample also encode this CDR3. The J gene is TRBJ2-7, the V gene TRBV5-1; perhaps TRBD1 as D (5 bases). Germline CDR1 is SGHRS and CDR2 is YFSETQ. Trimming took off 4 bases at V and 0 bases at J, with 8 bases between the two ends. This CDR3 region has 13 residues. As DNA, the CDR3 is TGCGCCAGCAGCCTGGACAACTCCTACGAGCAGTACTTC. Protein product: CASSLDNSYEQYF.

The rearrangement uses TRBV19 and TRBJ1-5; 7 bases are a match to TRBD1. With V trimmed by 4 bases and J by 2 bases, 5 bases remained unmatched. From germline, CDR1 is LNHDA and CDR2 SQIVND (reference sequence). The CDR3 loop spans 15 amino acids. The CDR3 DNA reads as TGTGCCAGTAGTAACACACAGGGGCGCAATCAGCCCCAGCATTTT. Residues: CASSNTQGRNQPQHF.

The V and J genes are TRBV10-3 and TRBJ2-2; D is perhaps TRBD2 (5 bases). The CDR3 runs 17 residues. Trimming left V 0 bases short and J 1 base short, with 12 bases between. Germline assignment: CDR1 ENHRY and CDR2 SYGVKD. CDR3 region: CAISESRWEKNTGELFF. The CDR3 region has the DNA TGTGCCATCAGTGAGTCTAGGTGGGAGAAGAACACCGGGGAGCTGTTTTTT.

V is TRBV11-2 and J is TRBJ1-2; D unresolved. V was clipped by 4 bases and J by 8 bases, with 11 bases between them. The CDR3 is 12 residues long. From germline, CDR1 is SGHAT and CDR2 FQNNGV. DNA for the CDR3: TGTGCCAGCAGCTCGAACGGGTACGGCTACACCTTC. Residues: CASSSNGYGYTF.

V usage is TRBV5-4 and J usage is TRBJ1-4; D might be TRBD1 (5 bases). Trimming left V 3 bases short and J 8 bases short, with 14 bases between. The germline V gene encodes CDR1 SGHNT and CDR2 YYREEE (reference sequence). CDR3 size: 14 residues. CDR3 region: CASSSAGEREKLFF. CDR3 bases: TGTGCCAGCAGCTCTGCGGGGGAAAGGGAAAAACTGTTTTTT.

This clone is a singleton in its sample. Sequence at one end of the junction differs from germline and may be a read error. The chain is built from TRBV13 and TRBJ1-3, with D uncertain. Germline CDR1 and CDR2: PRHDT and FYEKMQ (reference sequence). This CDR3 has 14 amino acids. The CDR3 DNA is TGTGCCAGCAGCATAGGGTTGACTGGAAACACCATATATTTT. The encoded protein is CASSIGLTGNTIYF. Together with reference TRBV13 and TRBJ1-3, the CDR3 gives the full variable domain: AAGVIQSPRHLIKEKRETATLKCYPIPRHDTVYWYQQGPGQDPQFLISFYEKMQSDKGSIPDRFSAQQFSDYHSELNMSSLELGDSALYFCASSIGLTGNTIYFGEGSWLTVV.

This chain joins TRBV6-5 and TRBJ2-1, with a weak D call TRBD2 (5 bases). The V end was cut by 4 bases, the J end by 8 bases, with 15 bases between. The germline V gene encodes CDR1 MNHEY and CDR2 SVGAGI. The CDR3 has 14 amino acids. CDR3 amino acids: CASSFLERADEQFF. CDR3 coding DNA: TGTGCCAGCAGTTTCCTCGAGAGGGCCGATGAGCAGTTCTTC.

This chain connects TRBV28 to TRBJ1-3; no definite D call. CDR3 length: 11 amino acids. Germline V gene lookup returns CDR1 MDHEN and CDR2 SYDVKM. V was clipped by 7 bases and J by 4 bases, with 5 bases between them. CDR3 amino acids: CASNSGNTIYF. The CDR3, as DNA: TGTGCCAGCAACTCGGGAAACACCATATATTTT.

The chain is built from TRBV7-9 and TRBJ2-7; a possible D gene is TRBD2 (5 bases). The CDR3 contains 12 residues. CDR1 and CDR2 from the germline V gene are SEHNR and FQNEAQ (reference sequence). Trimming took 5 bases from V and 6 from J, leaving 11 bases between them. The CDR3 DNA is TGTGCCAGCAGCGCGGACTCGTCCGAGCAGTACTTC. Its protein product is CASSADSSEQYF. The entire variable domain, with the rest obtained from reference TRBV7-9 and TRBJ2-7, is as follows: DTGVSQNPRHKITKRGQNVTFRCDPISEHNRLYWYRQTLGQGPEFLTYFQNEAQLEKSRLLSDRFSAERPKGSFSTLEIQRTEQGDSAMYLCASSADSSEQYFGPGTRLTVT.

The gene calls are TRBV7-8 and TRBJ1-1; tentative D call: TRBD1 (5 bases). Trimming left V 3 bases short and J 13 bases short, with 21 bases between. Germline V gives CDR1 SGHVS, CDR2 FQNEAQ. CDR3 length: 14 residues. CDR3 residues: CASSLAAAGQLVFF. CDR3 in DNA: TGTGCCAGCAGCTTGGCCGCGGCCGGACAATTGGTTTTCTTT.

This sequence joins TRBV27 and TRBJ2-3; 10 positions match TRBD2. The V gene end was trimmed by 6 bases and the J gene end by 3 bases; junction bases not matched to a gene: 12. The CDR3 spans 17 residues. Germline loops: CDR1 MNHEY, CDR2 SMNVEV (reference sequence). CDR3 sequence reads: CASRSDKILAGTDTQYF. The CDR3 nucleotides read TGTGCCAGCAGGTCGGACAAAATACTAGCGGGAACAGATACGCAGTATTTT.

This rearrangement joins TRBV7-2 to TRBJ1-2; the D gene is possibly TRBD1 (5 bases). Germline loops: CDR1 SGHTA, CDR2 FQGNSA. The CDR3 runs to 16 residues. Trimming cost V 3 bases and J 6 bases, with 20 bases left between them. In DNA form, the CDR3 reads TGTGCCAGCAGCTTGATGTTACAGGCGGGCGGTGATGGCTACACCTTC. Translated: CASSLMLQAGGDGYTF.

The sample holds one count of this clone. J is TRBJ1-2 and V is TRBV7-2; 7 bases fit TRBD1. V trimming: 0 bases; J trimming: 7 bases; junction bases outside the gene matches: 5. CDR3 length: 14 amino acids. The V gene's germline CDR1 is SGHTA and CDR2 FQGNSA. DNA for the CDR3: TGTGCCAGCAGCTTAGCCCCAGGGGGAAGTGGCTACACCTTC. Translating gives CASSLAPGGSGYTF.

The V gene is TRBV21-1, the J gene TRBJ1-2. TRBV21-1 is classified as a pseudogene. The CDR3 runs 17 residues. The CDR3 spells CASSNWGDLGESCGYTF. The CDR3 DNA follows: TGTGCCAGCAGCAATTGGGGGGACCTAGGAGAAAGTTGTGGCTACACCTTC.

The CDR3 protein is CASIESGGSYEQYF. DNA for the CDR3: TGTGCCAGCATCGAATCAGGGGGCTCCTACGAGCAGTACTTC. This chain links TRBV28 with TRBJ2-7; 7 positions agree with TRBD1. The CDR3 totals 14 residues. Germline CDR1 is MDHEN and CDR2 is SYDVKM. The trim removed 7 bases at V and 0 bases at J, leaving 6 bases unmatched.